Described below is a single TCR beta chain sequence and its context. Its specificity is unknown. At one end, the junction sequence differs from germline, possibly due to a read error. Priming with a constant-region primer yielded TCR beta cDNA from roughly 0.45 ug total RNA. Three nested multiplex PCR rounds, a slightly modified ARM-PCR method, built the TCR beta libraries. The study ran its first two PCR rounds for roughly 11 cycles each, using TRBV1-TRBV30 forward primers and a C-beta reverse primer. Each CDR3 protein gets one entry after TCRdb re-called the multiplex PCR reads with MiXCR. This table has 200,000 or so distinct CDR3 sequences, about two thirds appearing once. CDR3 length: 15 residues. Germline assignment: CDR1 SQVTM and CDR2 ANQGSEA. Germline DNA was also extracted, with blood RNA taken from unsorted whole blood. The data derive from a study of tumor-infiltrating lymphocytes in primary liver carcinoma.

The study, taken as a whole, reports: The overlap of tumor-adjacent and tumor-blood pairs was smaller than that of tumor region pairs.

This clonotype originated in an older woman with primary liver carcinoma and hepatitis B virus infection. Sample: peripheral blood. V gene TRBV29-1 combines with J gene TRBJ2-2, with TRBD2 matching over 11 bases. CDR3: CSVEASGRPGEELLF. As DNA, the CDR3 is TGCAGCGTTGAGGCTAGCGGGAGGCCCGGAGAGGAGCTGCTTTTT.